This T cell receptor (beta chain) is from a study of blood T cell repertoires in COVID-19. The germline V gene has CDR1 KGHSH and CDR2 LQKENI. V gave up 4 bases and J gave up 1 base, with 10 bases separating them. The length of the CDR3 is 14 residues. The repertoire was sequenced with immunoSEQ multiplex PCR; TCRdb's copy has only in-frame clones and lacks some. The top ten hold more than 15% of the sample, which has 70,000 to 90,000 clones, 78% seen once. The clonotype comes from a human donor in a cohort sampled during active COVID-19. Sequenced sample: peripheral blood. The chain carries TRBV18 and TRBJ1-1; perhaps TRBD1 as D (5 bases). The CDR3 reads CASSQIQGNTEAFF. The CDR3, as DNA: TGTGCCAGCTCACAAATCCAGGGGAACACTGAAGCTTTCTTT.